The 31 T cell receptor beta chains presented below share a single source sample, sequenced in a study of CD8 T cells in ankylosing spondylitis. Study results and caveats: The study identified a TCR beta motif of several highly homologous variants that appeared characteristic of ankylosing spondylitis blood.

TCRdb redid the calling of the 5' RACE reads with MiXCR, one entry per CDR3 protein. The table lists fewer than 400,000 distinct CDR3 sequences, around 8% of them singletons. No cognate antigen is known for these TCRs. Source material: blood, either unsorted or a sorted T cell fraction (not recorded which). The receptors stem from a male donor with ankylosing spondylitis.

V and J are TRBV2 and TRBJ2-3, with D possibly being TRBD1 (5 bases). The CDR3 is 15 amino acids. Trimming shortened V by 4 bases and J by 5 bases, and 16 bases separated the two germline ends. Germline lookup yields CDR1 SNHLY and CDR2 FYNNEI. CDR3 sequence: CASSVRQNSGDTQYF. Here the CDR3 DNA reads TGTGCCAGCAGTGTCCGACAGAACTCCGGAGATACGCAGTATTTT.

A few counts support this clonotype. The chain has TRBV6-5 and TRBJ1-1; TRBD1 is a possible D gene (5 bases). The CDR3 covers 15 residues. Trimming took 4 bases from V and 1 from J, leaving 13 bases between them. Germline V gene sequence: CDR1 MNHEY, CDR2 SVGAGI. CDR3: CASSSQGRENTEAFF. CDR3 bases: TGTGCCAGCAGTTCCCAGGGCAGGGAGAACACTGAAGCTTTCTTT.

V and J are TRBV18 and TRBJ1-2, with TRBD1 matching 7 bases. The V gene's germline CDR1 is KGHSH and CDR2 LQKENI. This CDR3 region has 15 residues. The V gene end was trimmed by 5 bases and the J gene end by 4 bases; junction bases not matched to a gene: 10. CDR3 sequence: CASSATQGYGYGYTF. CDR3 coding DNA: TGTGCCAGCTCAGCAACACAGGGGTACGGCTATGGCTACACCTTC. The full variable domain, in which reference TRBV18 and TRBJ1-2 provide the parts outside the CDR3, is NAGVMQNPRHLVRRRGQEARLRCSPMKGHSHVYWYRQLPEEGLKFMVYLQKENIIDESGMPKERFSAEFPKEGPSILRIQQVVRGDSAAYFCASSATQGYGYGYTFGSGTRLTVV.

This clonotype was observed a few times. CDR3 sequence reads: CASSLVAPIYGYTF. The CDR3 region has the DNA TGTGCCAGCAGCTTAGTGGCTCCAATTTATGGCTACACCTTC. V usage is TRBV7-8 and J usage is TRBJ1-2; D not resolved. The CDR3 is made up of 14 amino acids. V lost 1 base, J lost 5 bases, and 11 bases lay in between. Germline CDR1 reads SGHVS; CDR2 reads FQNEAQ.

The rearrangement links TRBV7-9 to TRBJ2-7, with 7 bases lining up with TRBD2. The CDR3 contains 14 residues. Trimming removed 5 bases from V and 0 bases from J; junction bases left unmatched: 4. Germline CDR1 and CDR2: SEHNR and FQNEAQ (reference sequence). The CDR3 is CASSRLADSYEQYF. In nucleotides, the CDR3 is TGTGCCAGCAGCCGACTAGCTGACTCCTACGAGCAGTACTTC. The complete variable domain, with remaining parts taken from reference TRBV7-9 and TRBJ2-7, reads DTGVSQNPRHKITKRGQNVTFRCDPISEHNRLYWYRQTLGQGPEFLTYFQNEAQLEKSRLLSDRFSAERPKGSFSTLEIQRTEQGDSAMYLCASSRLADSYEQYFGPGTRLTVT.

A few counts support this clonotype. The rearrangement joins TRBV19 to TRBJ2-7; 7 bases agree with TRBD1. V shed 10 bases and J 7 bases; nucleotides not matched to a gene: 25. The germline V gene has CDR1 LNHDA and CDR2 SQIVND (reference sequence). The CDR3 runs to 17 residues. Here the CDR3 DNA reads TGTGCCACCGGCGGACAGGCCACGACCACCGGGTTTGAGGAGCAGTACTTC. Encoded protein: CATGGQATTTGFEEQYF. Full variable domain (remainder filled in from reference TRBV19 and TRBJ2-7): DGGITQSPKYLFRKEGQNVTLSCEQNLNHDAMYWYRQDPGQGLRLIYYSQIVNDFQKGDIAEGYSVSREKKESFPLTVTSAQKNPTAFYLCATGGQATTTGFEEQYFGPGTRLTVT.

This clonotype was counted only a few times. This sequence joins TRBV18 and TRBJ2-6; D remains ambiguous. V lost 6 bases to trimming and J lost 4 bases, with 10 bases between them. Germline CDR1 and CDR2: KGHSH and LQKENI. This CDR3 spans 14 amino acids. The CDR3 spells CASSRSSGANVLTF. CDR3 sequence (DNA): TGTGCCAGCTCGCGTTCCTCCGGGGCCAACGTCCTGACTTTC.

V gene TRBV9 combines with J gene TRBJ2-1; the D gene is possibly TRBD1 (5 bases). V gave up 0 bases and J gave up 0 bases, with 10 bases separating them. Germline assignment: CDR1 SGDLS and CDR2 YYNGEE. The CDR3 is made up of 16 amino acids. The CDR3 nucleotides are TGTGCCAGCAGCGTAGTCGGCAGGGTCTCCTACAATGAGCAGTTCTTC. This gives the protein CASSVVGRVSYNEQFF.

This clonotype has a count of ten or more. The V and J genes are TRBV4-2 and TRBJ2-7; 10 bases align to TRBD2. The trim removed 0 bases at V and 3 bases at J, leaving 11 bases unmatched. Per germline, CDR1 LGHNA and CDR2 YNFKEQ. The CDR3 totals 18 residues. CDR3 loop: CASSQDIRLAGYGYEQYF. CDR3 coding DNA: TGTGCCAGCAGCCAAGATATCAGACTAGCGGGTTACGGCTACGAGCAGTACTTC.

In its sample, this clonotype was seen many times. The chain carries TRBV29-1 and TRBJ1-1; possible D gene TRBD1, 5 bases. The CDR3 has 13 residues. The ends were cut back, 2 bases at V and 4 bases at J, with 11 bases in the middle. Germline V gives CDR1 SQVTM, CDR2 ANQGSEA. CDR3 nucleotide sequence: TGCAGCGTTGAACAGGGCGGTGGCACTGAAGCTTTCTTT. This encodes CSVEQGGGTEAFF.

This clonotype was detected only a few times. V gene TRBV10-3 combines with J gene TRBJ2-7; tentatively, D is TRBD1 or TRBD2 (5 bases each). This CDR3 has 16 amino acids. Germline CDR1 ENHRY, CDR2 SYGVKD. The V and J ends lost 4 bases and 5 bases respectively, with 21 bases between them. In DNA form, the CDR3 reads TGTGCCATCAGTGGACCGGGACCCACCGAAGGGAACGAGCAGTACTTC. It translates to CAISGPGPTEGNEQYF.

This clonotype has at least ten counts. The chain employs TRBV3-1 and TRBJ2-1, with D perhaps TRBD1 (6 bases). The CDR3 totals 12 residues. The V and J ends lost 0 bases and 15 bases respectively, with 12 bases between them. Per the germline V gene, CDR1 is LGHDT and CDR2 is YNNKEL (reference sequence). CDR3 region: CASSQDFGQLFF. As DNA, the CDR3 is TGTGCCAGCAGCCAAGATTTTGGACAGCTGTTCTTC.

This clonotype was recorded at least ten times. The genes are TRBV20-1 and TRBJ2-7; D is possibly TRBD2 (5 bases). The CDR3 loop spans 14 amino acids. Germline CDR1 reads DFQATT; CDR2 reads SNEGSKA (reference sequence). V was clipped by 0 bases and J by 1 base, with 10 bases between them. CDR3 amino acids: CSAREAGVSYEQYF. The CDR3 nucleotides read TGCAGTGCTAGAGAAGCCGGGGTATCCTACGAGCAGTACTTC.

The chain carries TRBV29-1 and TRBJ2-7, with D maybe TRBD2 (6 bases). The length of the CDR3 is 13 residues. Looked up from germline, CDR1 is SQVTM and CDR2 is ANQGSEA. The germline V and J ends were trimmed by 5 bases and 3 bases, with 14 bases remaining between them. This chain's CDR3 is CSVRPGLLYEQYF. The CDR3 nucleotides read TGCAGCGTTAGACCGGGACTTCTCTACGAGCAGTACTTC.

This clonotype showed up just a few times. This sequence joins TRBV27 and TRBJ1-5; 7 positions match TRBD1. V shed 3 bases and J 6 bases; nucleotides not matched to a gene: 2. In germline, CDR1 is MNHEY, CDR2 SMNVEV (reference sequence). There are 13 residues in the CDR3. CDR3 amino acids: CASSFQGGQPQHF. In nucleotides, the CDR3 is TGTGCCAGCAGTTTCCAGGGGGGTCAGCCCCAGCATTTT.

This clonotype was detected only a few times. The rearrangement uses TRBV20-1 and TRBJ2-3; 8 nucleotides line up with TRBD2. Trimming removed 5 bases from V and 5 bases from J; junction bases left unmatched: 15. Germline V lookup: CDR1 DFQATT, CDR2 SNEGSKA (reference sequence). This CDR3 has 16 amino acids. CDR3 coding DNA: TGCAGTGCTGGAGCTACACTAGCGGCCATCGGAGATACGCAGTATTTT. This sequence encodes CSAGATLAAIGDTQYF.

The V call is TRBV27, the J call TRBJ2-2; 8 positions match TRBD1. In germline, CDR1 is MNHEY, CDR2 SMNVEV (reference sequence). The length of the CDR3 is 14 residues. The J segment lost 7 bases and the V segment lost 6 bases, leaving 7 bases of the junction unmatched. The DNA of the CDR3 is TGTGCCAGCAGCCTGACAGGGGTTGTCGGGGAGCTGTTTTTT. Its translation: CASSLTGVVGELFF.

This chain links TRBV4-2 with TRBJ2-1, with 7 bases that match TRBD2. Trimming took 1 base from V and 3 from J; bases not matched to a gene: 6. CDR1 is LGHNA and CDR2 is YNFKEQ in the germline V gene. CDR3 size: 16 residues. CDR3 DNA: TGTGCCAGCAGCCAAGGGGGGGGGAATCGCTACAATGAGCAGTTCTTC. Protein product: CASSQGGGNRYNEQFF.

This clonotype has a handful of counts. V and J are TRBV5-6 and TRBJ2-5; 7 bases map to TRBD2. J lost 3 bases, V lost 2 bases, and 10 bases had no gene match. Germline loops: CDR1 SGHDT, CDR2 YYEEEE. This CDR3 spans 16 amino acids. CDR3 sequence: CASSLIITGTKETQYF. The DNA of the CDR3 is TGTGCCAGCAGCTTAATCATTACCGGGACTAAAGAGACCCAGTACTTC.

This clonotype was detected many times. The chain links TRBV11-3 to TRBJ2-1, with unresolved D. With 6 bases removed from V and 12 bases from J, the gap between germline ends came to 27 bases. Per the germline V gene, CDR1 is SGHNT and CDR2 is YENEEA. CDR3 length equals 16 residues. CDR3: CASRRSTGSSATRQFF. The CDR3, as DNA: TGTGCCAGCAGACGTTCGACCGGAAGTTCTGCGACCCGGCAGTTCTTC.

This chain joins TRBV27 and TRBJ2-1; TRBD1 might be the D (6 bases). Trimming cost V 1 base and J 9 bases, with 16 bases left between them. Per the germline V gene, CDR1 is MNHEY and CDR2 is SMNVEV (reference sequence). The CDR3 consists of 15 residues. CDR3 amino acids: CASSLFPAGDTEQFF. In DNA form, the CDR3 reads TGTGCCAGCAGTTTATTCCCTGCCGGGGACACTGAGCAGTTCTTC.

This clonotype showed up many times. V and J are TRBV12-3 or TRBV12-4 and TRBJ2-7; the D gene could be TRBD1 or TRBD2 (5 bases each). The CDR3 length is 12 residues. V was pared by 5 bases and J by 4 bases, with 9 bases between. The CDR3 loop is CASSVGVYEQYF. The CDR3 DNA is TGTGCCAGCAGTGTGGGGGTTTACGAGCAGTACTTC.

This clonotype was recorded at least ten times. The V and J genes are TRBV12-3 or TRBV12-4 and TRBJ2-7, with TRBD2 matching 8 bases. The ends lost 2 bases at V and 4 bases at J; junction bases unmatched: 4. The CDR3 totals 14 residues. CDR3 DNA: TGTGCCAGCAGTTTACTTAGCGGGAAATACGAGCAGTACTTC. This translates into CASSLLSGKYEQYF.

This clonotype was seen a handful of times. The chain is built from TRBV10-2 and TRBJ1-1, with D maybe TRBD1 (5 bases). This CDR3 is built from 12 residues. The germline V gene has CDR1 WSHSY and CDR2 SAAADI. Trimming left V 7 bases short and J 5 bases short, with 11 bases between. CDR3 in DNA: TGCGCCAGCAATCCGGGGCTGACTGAAGCTTTCTTT. The encoded protein is CASNPGLTEAFF.

This clonotype has more than one count but fewer than ten. This sequence joins TRBV7-8 and TRBJ2-3, with 9 bases that match TRBD2. CDR1 SGHVS and CDR2 FQNEAQ come from the germline V gene. Trimming cost V 0 bases and J 2 bases; bases outside gene matches: 12. The length of the CDR3 is 19 residues. CDR3 residues: CASSLAHSGSVRYTDTQYF. The CDR3 region has the DNA TGTGCCAGCAGCTTAGCGCATAGCGGGAGTGTGAGGTACACAGATACGCAGTATTTT.

The rearrangement links TRBV3-1 to TRBJ2-3, with TRBD2 matching over 9 bases. Per the germline V gene, CDR1 is LGHDT and CDR2 is YNNKEL (reference sequence). V was pared by 2 bases and J by 1 base, with 10 bases of the junction left unmatched. The CDR3 contains 18 residues. CDR3 nucleotide sequence: TGTGCCAGCAGCCAAAGTGCCTTAGCGGGAGATGGCACAGATACGCAGTATTTT. The encoded protein is CASSQSALAGDGTDTQYF.

This clonotype has a count of ten or more. CDR3 amino acids: CASSQLLGAGELFF. In DNA form, the CDR3 reads TGTGCCAGCAGCCAATTACTTGGCGCCGGGGAGCTGTTTTTT. The gene calls are TRBV3-1 and TRBJ2-2; D not resolved. The CDR3 consists of 14 residues. V lost 2 bases to trimming and J lost 6 bases, with 10 bases between them. Germline V lookup: CDR1 LGHDT, CDR2 YNNKEL (reference sequence). The full variable domain, in which reference TRBV3-1 and TRBJ2-2 provide the parts outside the CDR3, is DTAVSQTPKYLVTQMGNDKSIKCEQNLGHDTMYWYKQDSKKFLKIMFSYNNKELIINETVPNRFSPKSPDKAHLNLHINSLELGDSAVYFCASSQLLGAGELFFGEGSRLTVL.

This clonotype was detected only a few times. The CDR3 loop is CASSGGTPPYEQYF. As DNA, the CDR3 is TGTGCCAGCAGTGGCGGGACACCTCCCTACGAGCAGTACTTC. This chain connects TRBV2 to TRBJ2-7; either TRBD1 or TRBD2 may supply D (6 bases each). The V end lost 4 bases, the J end lost 2 bases, and 12 bases lay between the germline ends. The germline V gene encodes CDR1 SNHLY and CDR2 FYNNEI. This CDR3 is 14 amino acids long.

The chain links TRBV18 to TRBJ2-3; D ambiguous. This CDR3 has 14 amino acids. Per germline, CDR1 KGHSH and CDR2 LQKENI. Trimming left V 1 base short and J 3 bases short, with 8 bases between. The CDR3 DNA reads as TGTGCCAGCTCACCACAGGACGTTACAGATACGCAGTATTTT. This codes for CASSPQDVTDTQYF.

The table lists this clonotype with a few counts. The V call is TRBV7-8, the J call TRBJ1-6; 10 bases are a match to TRBD1. V lost 6 bases and J lost 7; bases outside the gene matches: 6. Germline CDR1 SGHVS, CDR2 FQNEAQ. The CDR3 has 15 amino acids. DNA for the CDR3: TGTGCCAGCAGAAACCGGGACAGGGGCAATTCACCCCTCCACTTT. Protein sequence: CASRNRDRGNSPLHF.

The rearrangement joins TRBV5-1 to TRBJ1-1; TRBD1 is a possible D gene (5 bases). The CDR3 has 16 residues. Trimming stripped 3 bases from V and 0 bases from J, with 15 bases between. Looked up from germline, CDR1 is SGHRS and CDR2 is YFSETQ. This chain's CDR3 is CASSWAGGRMNTEAFF. The CDR3 bases are TGCGCCAGCAGCTGGGCCGGGGGTCGCATGAACACTGAAGCTTTCTTT.